This T cell receptor beta chain was retrieved from a study of CD8+ T cells in alopecia areata. Study-wide results and caveats: Shared TCR sequences were less clear between patients than in mice, possibly partly from HLA diversity. Scalp sample sequencing also detects resident alphabeta T cells of normal skin. Compared with normal scalp, lesional scalp had higher clonality and more expanded CD8+ clones.

CD4+ and CD8+ T cells were sorted from PBMCs. Extraction of RNA preceded its reverse transcription into cDNA, which served as the sequencing template. The table came from immunoSEQ multiplex PCR; TCRdb's copy has only in-frame clones and leaves some out. This sample has fewer than 150,000 clones, with roughly 66% found just once. The V end lost 3 bases, the J end lost 0 bases, and 8 bases lay between the germline ends. This CDR3 spans 14 amino acids. Germline values: CDR1 SGHRS, CDR2 YFSETQ. Turning to this clone: Its antigen is not identified.

The rearrangement links TRBV5-1 to TRBJ2-3; D unresolved. This clonotype originated in a human donor in good health. The sequenced sample consisted of CD4+ T cells sorted from blood. The CDR3 DNA is TGCGCCAGCAGCTCGTCGACTAGCACAGATACGCAGTATTTT. Its translation is CASSSSTSTDTQYF.